The rows below give T cell receptor beta chains drawn from one sample of a study of graft-versus-host responses after intestinal transplantation. Method: immunoSEQ multiplex PCR; TCRdb's copy keeps in-frame clones and lacks some. The data contain roughly 81,000 clones, around 80% of them singletons. Their target antigens are unknown. The sample consisted of unstimulated CD4+ T cells sorted from spleen or lymph node cells, taken before intestinal transplant. The source is a human donor who received an intestinal transplant. Each CDR3 is given with its conserved first and last residue. A D gene is named only where the DNA matches it firmly. The listing skips clone size in some rows; elsewhere it reads once, few, many or a size class.

d_gene: .
v_gene: TRBV7-9
j_gene: TRBJ2-1
abundance: .
CDR3aa: CVVPGGSYNEQFF
CDR3nt: TGTGTCGTACCAGGGGGGTCCTACAATGAGCAGTTCTTC

d_gene: .
v_gene: TRBV21-1
j_gene: TRBJ2-2
abundance: .
CDR3aa: CASSKGVQGEAGELFF
CDR3nt: TGTGCCAGCAGCAAAGGGGTACAGGGAGAGGCCGGGGAGCTGTTTTTT

d_gene: TRBD2
v_gene: TRBV5-1
j_gene: TRBJ2-3
abundance: .
CDR3aa: CASSLSLAGGTDTQYF
CDR3nt: TGCGCCAGCAGCTTGTCACTAGCGGGAGGGACAGATACGCAGTATTTT

d_gene: TRBD1
v_gene: TRBV7-2
j_gene: TRBJ1-5
abundance: .
CDR3aa: CASSLTGGEGQPQHF
CDR3nt: TGTGCCAGCAGCCTCACAGGGGGCGAAGGTCAGCCCCAGCATTTT

d_gene: .
v_gene: TRBV6-1
j_gene: TRBJ2-1
abundance: .
CDR3aa: CASSSREVLEQFF
CDR3nt: TGTGCCAGCAGTTCCCGGGAAGTGCTGGAGCAGTTCTTC

d_gene: .
v_gene: TRBV28
j_gene: TRBJ1-1
abundance: .
CDR3aa: CASSLRTEAFF
CDR3nt: TGTGCCAGCAGTCTACGCACTGAAGCTTTCTTT

d_gene: TRBD1
v_gene: TRBV2
j_gene: TRBJ2-7
abundance: few
CDR3aa: CASSDATGGYEQYF
CDR3nt: TGTGCCAGCAGTGATGCAACAGGGGGCTACGAGCAGTACTTC

d_gene: TRBD1
v_gene: TRBV5-1
j_gene: TRBJ2-1
abundance: .
CDR3aa: CASGDRDDEQFF
CDR3nt: TGCGCCAGCGGGGACAGGGACGATGAGCAGTTCTTC

d_gene: .
v_gene: TRBV29-1
j_gene: TRBJ1-2
abundance: .
CDR3aa: CSVFSWVRGNYGYTF
CDR3nt: TGCAGCGTTTTCAGTTGGGTCCGGGGTAACTATGGCTACACCTTC

d_gene: .
v_gene: TRBV27
j_gene: TRBJ2-2
abundance: .
CDR3aa: CASSLTPTGTVTGELFF
CDR3nt: TGTGCCAGCAGTCTCACCCCGACAGGGACTGTCACCGGGGAGCTGTTTTTT

d_gene: .
v_gene: TRBV18
j_gene: TRBJ1-6
abundance: .
CDR3aa: CASSPSGTPSGSYNSPLHF
CDR3nt: TGTGCCAGCTCACCCTCCGGGACTCCCTCCGGCTCCTATAATTCACCCCTCCACTTT

d_gene: TRBD1
v_gene: TRBV28
j_gene: TRBJ2-7
abundance: .
CDR3aa: CASSLPGQGSYEQYF
CDR3nt: TGTGCCAGCAGTCTCCCGGGACAGGGGTCCTACGAGCAGTACTTC

d_gene: TRBD1
v_gene: TRBV25-1
j_gene: TRBJ1-4
abundance: .
CDR3aa: CASRELRGRANEKLFF
CDR3nt: TGTGCCAGCAGAGAATTAAGGGGGCGGGCTAATGAAAAACTGTTTTTT

d_gene: TRBD1
v_gene: TRBV6-5
j_gene: TRBJ1-1
abundance: .
CDR3aa: CASSPRQGRRAFF
CDR3nt: TGTGCCAGCAGCCCTCGACAGGGGCGGCGAGCTTTCTTT

d_gene: TRBD1
v_gene: TRBV10-3
j_gene: TRBJ1-2
abundance: .
CDR3aa: CAISESAVDRYPSYGYTF
CDR3nt: TGTGCCATCAGTGAGTCCGCCGTGGACAGGTATCCCTCCTATGGCTACACCTTC

d_gene: TRBD1
v_gene: TRBV5-1
j_gene: TRBJ2-3
abundance: .
CDR3aa: CASVTGGPSTDTQYF
CDR3nt: TGCGCCAGTGTGACAGGGGGTCCTAGCACAGATACGCAGTATTTT

d_gene: TRBD2
v_gene: TRBV11-2
j_gene: TRBJ2-5
abundance: .
CDR3aa: CASSWGGREYQETQYF
CDR3nt: TGTGCCAGCAGTTGGGGAGGGCGGGAGTACCAAGAGACCCAGTACTTC

d_gene: TRBD2
v_gene: TRBV28
j_gene: TRBJ2-7
abundance: .
CDR3aa: CASIRTSGYEQYF
CDR3nt: TGTGCCAGCATACGGACTAGCGGGTACGAGCAGTACTTC

d_gene: TRBD2
v_gene: TRBV7-2
j_gene: TRBJ2-1
abundance: .
CDR3aa: CASSLGRGEYNEQFF
CDR3nt: TGTGCCAGCAGCTTAGGTCGGGGGGAATACAATGAGCAGTTCTTC

d_gene: .
v_gene: TRBV6-5
j_gene: TRBJ1-1
abundance: medium-sized
CDR3aa: CASSYGRDTEAFF
CDR3nt: TGTGCCAGCAGTTACGGGAGGGACACTGAAGCTTTCTTT

d_gene: .
v_gene: TRBV7-9
j_gene: TRBJ1-1
abundance: few
CDR3aa: CASSSLQAPKTEAFF
CDR3nt: TGTGCCAGCAGCTCCCTACAGGCCCCTAAAACTGAAGCTTTCTTT

d_gene: TRBD1
v_gene: TRBV7-2
j_gene: TRBJ2-7
abundance: .
CDR3aa: CASRWTGPAYEQYF
CDR3nt: TGTGCCAGCAGATGGACAGGACCTGCATACGAGCAGTACTTC

d_gene: .
v_gene: TRBV14
j_gene: TRBJ2-2
abundance: .
CDR3aa: CASSQPEGGELFF
CDR3nt: TGTGCCAGCAGCCAACCCGAGGGCGGGGAGCTGTTTTTT

d_gene: TRBD2
v_gene: TRBV29-1
j_gene: TRBJ2-5
abundance: .
CDR3aa: CSVGLAAQETQYF
CDR3nt: TGCAGCGTGGGACTAGCGGCACAAGAGACCCAGTACTTC

d_gene: .
v_gene: TRBV6-1
j_gene: TRBJ1-1
abundance: .
CDR3aa: CATSDSPNTEAFF
CDR3nt: TGTGCCACCTCCGACAGCCCGAACACTGAAGCTTTCTTT

d_gene: TRBD1
v_gene: TRBV4-2
j_gene: TRBJ1-6
abundance: .
CDR3aa: CASSQTLQGAGDSPLHF
CDR3nt: TGTGCCAGCAGCCAGACCCTACAGGGGGCTGGGGATTCACCCCTCCACTTT

d_gene: .
v_gene: TRBV28
j_gene: TRBJ2-7
abundance: few
CDR3aa: CASSVSGSLSYEQYF
CDR3nt: TGTGCCAGCAGTGTCTCCGGGTCGCTATCCTACGAGCAGTACTTC

d_gene: .
v_gene: TRBV28
j_gene: TRBJ1-5
abundance: few
CDR3aa: CASSPSDRGSNQPQHF
CDR3nt: TGTGCCAGCAGTCCCTCGGACAGAGGTAGCAATCAGCCCCAGCATTTT

d_gene: TRBD1
v_gene: TRBV5-4
j_gene: TRBJ2-2
abundance: .
CDR3aa: CASSRDRNTGELFF
CDR3nt: TGTGCCAGCAGCCGGGACAGGAACACCGGGGAGCTGTTTTTT

d_gene: TRBD2
v_gene: TRBV4-1
j_gene: TRBJ2-1
abundance: .
CDR3aa: CASSQDVAGGPGEQFF
CDR3nt: TGCGCCAGCAGCCAAGACGTAGCGGGAGGGCCGGGCGAGCAGTTCTTC

d_gene: .
v_gene: TRBV18
j_gene: TRBJ2-7
abundance: .
CDR3aa: CASSPGTGTYEQYF
CDR3nt: TGTGCCAGCTCACCGGGTACAGGGACCTACGAGCAGTACTTC

d_gene: .
v_gene: TRBV2
j_gene: TRBJ2-7
abundance: .
CDR3aa: CASTPTEGVGRYEQYF
CDR3nt: TGTGCCAGCACCCCCACCGAGGGGGTGGGTCGCTACGAGCAGTACTTC

d_gene: .
v_gene: TRBV27
j_gene: TRBJ1-1
abundance: .
CDR3aa: CASTPGTSDTEAFF
CDR3nt: TGTGCCAGCACCCCGGGGACATCTGACACTGAAGCTTTCTTT

d_gene: .
v_gene: TRBV5-1
j_gene: TRBJ2-5
abundance: once
CDR3aa: CASSFRDLQETQYF
CDR3nt: TGCGCCAGCAGCTTCCGGGACTTACAAGAGACCCAGTACTTC

d_gene: .
v_gene: TRBV28
j_gene: TRBJ1-2
abundance: few
CDR3aa: CASSRGGGYGYTF
CDR3nt: TGTGCCAGCAGTCGGGGGGGCGGCTATGGCTACACCTTC

d_gene: .
v_gene: TRBV6-1
j_gene: TRBJ1-5
abundance: .
CDR3aa: CASSAVGDSNQPQHF
CDR3nt: TGTGCCAGCAGTGCGGTAGGGGATAGCAATCAGCCCCAGCATTTT

d_gene: TRBD2
v_gene: TRBV6-5
j_gene: TRBJ2-2
abundance: .
CDR3aa: CASSTGGPGGLFF
CDR3nt: TGTGCCAGCAGTACGGGGGGGCCCGGGGGGCTGTTTTTT

d_gene: .
v_gene: TRBV6-1
j_gene: TRBJ2-2
abundance: once
CDR3aa: CASSGTGTTNTGELFF
CDR3nt: TGTGCCAGCAGTGGAACCGGGACAACGAACACCGGGGAGCTGTTTTTT

d_gene: TRBD1
v_gene: TRBV29-1
j_gene: TRBJ2-7
abundance: .
CDR3aa: CSVEAGRDSTQYF
CDR3nt: TGCAGCGTTGAAGCCGGCCGGGACAGCACACAGTACTTC

d_gene: .
v_gene: TRBV5-1
j_gene: TRBJ2-2
abundance: once
CDR3aa: CASSLDGWQGTGELFF
CDR3nt: TGCGCCAGCAGCTTGGATGGTTGGCAGGGAACCGGGGAGCTGTTTTTT

d_gene: .
v_gene: TRBV5-6
j_gene: TRBJ2-2
abundance: once
CDR3aa: CASRYQTDTNTGELFF
CDR3nt: TGTGCCAGCAGATACCAGACAGATACGAACACCGGGGAGCTGTTTTTT

d_gene: .
v_gene: TRBV5-1
j_gene: TRBJ2-5
abundance: .
CDR3aa: CASSPGASYQETQYF
CDR3nt: TGCGCCAGCAGCCCTGGGGCATCGTACCAAGAGACCCAGTACTTC

d_gene: .
v_gene: TRBV14
j_gene: TRBJ1-2
abundance: .
CDR3aa: CASSQDLEYGYTF
CDR3nt: TGTGCCAGCAGCCAAGATTTAGAGTATGGCTACACCTTC

d_gene: TRBD1
v_gene: TRBV6-6
j_gene: TRBJ1-3
abundance: .
CDR3aa: CASSHTQGTSGNTIYF
CDR3nt: TGTGCCAGCAGCCATACACAGGGGACCTCTGGAAACACCATATATTTT

d_gene: .
v_gene: TRBV2
j_gene: TRBJ2-7
abundance: .
CDR3aa: CASSVGPPTAGQYF
CDR3nt: TGTGCCAGCAGTGTGGGTCCTCCTACGGCAGGGCAGTACTTC

d_gene: .
v_gene: TRBV7-2
j_gene: TRBJ2-1
abundance: .
CDR3aa: CASSPRGGKSNEQFF
CDR3nt: TGTGCCAGCAGCCCGAGAGGCGGGAAGTCGAATGAGCAGTTCTTC

d_gene: .
v_gene: TRBV6-5
j_gene: TRBJ1-2
abundance: .
CDR3aa: CASSPGKAYGYTF
CDR3nt: TGTGCCAGCAGTCCCGGGAAGGCCTATGGCTACACCTTC

d_gene: .
v_gene: TRBV5-5
j_gene: TRBJ1-1
abundance: few
CDR3aa: CASSFRDSEAFF
CDR3nt: TGTGCCAGCAGCTTCCGTGACAGTGAAGCTTTCTTT

d_gene: .
v_gene: TRBV28
j_gene: TRBJ1-6
abundance: .
CDR3aa: CASSLSSQGRSPLHF
CDR3nt: TGTGCCAGCAGTTTAAGCTCCCAGGGTAGATCACCCCTCCACTTT

d_gene: TRBD1
v_gene: TRBV5-4
j_gene: TRBJ1-6
abundance: .
CDR3aa: CASSLAQDRVSPLHF
CDR3nt: TGTGCCAGCAGCTTGGCCCAGGACAGGGTTTCACCCCTCCACTTT

d_gene: TRBD1
v_gene: TRBV5-1
j_gene: TRBJ2-7
abundance: .
CDR3aa: CASSLAGGDYEQYF
CDR3nt: TGCGCCAGCAGCTTGGCAGGGGGCGACTACGAGCAGTACTTC

d_gene: TRBD2
v_gene: TRBV18
j_gene: TRBJ2-7
abundance: .
CDR3aa: CASSPASGISYEQYF
CDR3nt: TGTGCCAGCTCACCGGCTAGCGGCATTTCCTACGAGCAGTACTTC

d_gene: .
v_gene: TRBV10-1
j_gene: TRBJ1-2
abundance: .
CDR3aa: CASRRPGTAYGYTF
CDR3nt: TGCGCCAGCAGGAGGCCCGGGACTGCCTATGGCTACACCTTC

d_gene: TRBD1
v_gene: TRBV4-2
j_gene: TRBJ1-3
abundance: .
CDR3aa: CASSQEFPGTVHSGNTIYF
CDR3nt: TGTGCCAGCAGCCAAGAGTTCCCCGGGACAGTCCACTCTGGAAACACCATATATTTT

d_gene: .
v_gene: TRBV11-2
j_gene: TRBJ1-4
abundance: .
CDR3aa: CASSLEPEEKLFF
CDR3nt: TGTGCCAGCAGCTTAGAGCCAGAAGAAAAACTGTTTTTT

d_gene: .
v_gene: TRBV19
j_gene: TRBJ1-2
abundance: once
CDR3aa: CASSIDSAQGAMYGYTF
CDR3nt: TGTGCCAGTAGTATTGATTCGGCGCAAGGGGCGATGTATGGCTACACCTTC

d_gene: TRBD1
v_gene: TRBV5-1
j_gene: TRBJ2-7
abundance: few
CDR3aa: CASSPRQGYSYEQYF
CDR3nt: TGCGCCAGCAGCCCGCGACAGGGCTACTCCTACGAGCAGTACTTC